The sequence of this T cell receptor beta chain was determined in a study of T-cell reconstitution after alpha-beta-depleted transplantation in children. Study conclusions and caveats: Surviving recipient T cells and thymic progenitors accounted for the high day-60 TCRbeta diversity observed in some patients. T-cell counts and diversity were attributed mostly to newly produced T cells one year after transplant. Several hundred expanded graft clones reportedly were the source of alpha-beta T cells about two months after transplant.

This clonotype was detected only a few times. Its antigen is unknown. Preparation of the TCRbeta library used unique molecular identifiers. Each CDR3 protein is one row after TCRdb ran MiXCR on the PCR reads. The sample yields around 490,000 distinct CDR3 sequences, roughly 10% seen once. V gave up 0 bases and J gave up 6 bases; unmatched junction bases: 29. Germline CDR1 SGHRS, CDR2 YFSETQ. The CDR3 is 24 residues long. The V call is TRBV5-1, the J call TRBJ2-5; 13 nucleotides match TRBD2. Here the sequenced sample was PBMCs, mostly from graft donor cells, taken 180 days after TCRalphabeta/CD19-depleted stem cell transplant. The origin of this receptor is a female patient aged 2-15 years who had a stem cell transplant for aplastic anemia, so the T cells may come from the graft donor. DNA for the CDR3: TGCGCCAGCAGCTTGGGAGTTGGCCGGCGAAATAAGAGACAAGGGACTAGCGGGACCAAGACCCAGTACTTC. Protein sequence: CASSLGVGRRNKRQGTSGTKTQYF.